This T cell receptor (beta chain) was sequenced during a study of cytomegalovirus exposure and HLA in healthy donors. Whole-study results and caveats: Reports credit the classifier with highly specific, highly sensitive diagnosis of cytomegalovirus status.

Concerning this clone: The antigen is undetermined.

The germline gives CDR1 MNHEY, CDR2 SMNVEV (reference sequence). Trimming took off 1 base at V and 0 bases at J, with 11 bases between the two ends. The CDR3 is made up of 16 amino acids. PCR employed 60 Vbeta and 13 Jbeta primers. Some clones are missing from TCRdb's copy, which holds only in-frame ones; the method was immunoSEQ multiplex PCR. This sample has approximately 190,000 clones; 75% to 90% occur once, and the top ten carry approximately 6.3%. The TCR originated in a man aged 35-49 years in good health and CMV-seropositive. This chain joins TRBV27 and TRBJ2-3, with D perhaps matching TRBD2 (5 bases). Specimen: PBMCs. The CDR3 nucleotides are TGTGCCAGCAGTTTATATCCCGGGGTTAGCACAGATACGCAGTATTTT. The encoded protein is CASSLYPGVSTDTQYF.